A selection of T cell receptor beta chains follows, all from one sample in a study of CXCR3-negative and CXCR3-positive naive CD8 T cells. TCRdb reprocessed the 5' RACE reads; each CDR3 protein has one entry and no DNA is given. The table for this sample gives around 110,000 distinct CDR3 sequences. Sequencing was done on a sample of naive CXCR3+ CD8+ T cells from blood. Every receptor here comes from a human donor in good health. Some clones in this sample may be carry-over from other donors' samples. CDR3s include the opening cysteine and the closing phenylalanine or tryptophan.

cdr3_aa	j_call	v_call
CSVAAGTTNTEAFF	TRBJ1-1	TRBV29-1
CASSLDIEQFF	TRBJ2-1	TRBV12-3/TRBV12-4
CASSLWASPYNEQFF	TRBJ2-1	TRBV7-3
CSVERQGHTQYF	TRBJ2-3	TRBV29-1
CACPPKDEQYF	TRBJ2-7	TRBV30
CASSYSPGVDGYTF	TRBJ1-2	TRBV6-5
CSALVDGPFSYEQYF	TRBJ2-7	TRBV20-1
CASSTGTGTYEQYF	TRBJ2-7	TRBV19
CASSQEENRGGKLFF	TRBJ1-4	TRBV4-3
CASSQVLGAGIDEQFF	TRBJ2-1	TRBV4-3
CASSGSGTSSNEQFF	TRBJ2-1	TRBV9
CASMIGQGSYEQYF	TRBJ2-7	TRBV27
CASSQDRTQETQYF	TRBJ2-5	TRBV4-1
CSVEGLREDGYTF	TRBJ1-2	TRBV29-1
CSVEDPVWQFF	TRBJ2-1	TRBV29-1
CSCAQGEAGYTF	TRBJ1-2	TRBV29-1
CASRLGTEADTQYF	TRBJ2-3	TRBV5-4
CASSGRLAGTETQYF	TRBJ2-5	TRBV25-1
CSVEGHSETQYF	TRBJ2-5	TRBV29-1
CSATFGGSLMRYTF	TRBJ1-2	TRBV20-1
CSVFVGPWTSGSYNEQFF	TRBJ2-1	TRBV29-1
CASSVAQGNYGYTF	TRBJ1-2	TRBV9
CASSLIGSSWEQYF	TRBJ2-7	TRBV11-1
CASRSKTGWGHEQFF	TRBJ2-1	TRBV19
CSVEDLRSYNEQFF	TRBJ2-1	TRBV29-1
CASSLAPTAGSYEQYF	TRBJ2-7	TRBV7-6
CSVVWGTEAFF	TRBJ1-1	TRBV29-1
CASSLVGRGQDGYTF	TRBJ1-2	TRBV13
CASSLWSSGDTEAFF	TRBJ1-1	TRBV5-1
CANSPLGSGANNEQFF	TRBJ2-1	TRBV27
CASSQGLALYNEQFF	TRBJ2-1	TRBV28
CSVVTPTYNEQFF	TRBJ2-1	TRBV29-1